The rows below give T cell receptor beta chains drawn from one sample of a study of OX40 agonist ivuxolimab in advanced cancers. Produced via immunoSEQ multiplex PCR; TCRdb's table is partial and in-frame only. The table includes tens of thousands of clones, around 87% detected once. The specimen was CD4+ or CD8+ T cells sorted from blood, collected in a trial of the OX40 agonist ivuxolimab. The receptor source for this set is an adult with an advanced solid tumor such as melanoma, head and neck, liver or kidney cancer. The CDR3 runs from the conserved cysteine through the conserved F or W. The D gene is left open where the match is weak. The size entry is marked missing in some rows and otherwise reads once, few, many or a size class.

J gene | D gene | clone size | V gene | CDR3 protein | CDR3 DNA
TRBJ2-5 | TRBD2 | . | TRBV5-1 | CASSLLAEETQYF | TGCGCCAGCAGCTTGCTAGCGGAAGAGACCCAGTACTTC
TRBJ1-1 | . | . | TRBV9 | CASSPTTGGEAFF | TGTGCCAGCAGCCCCACGACCGGAGGGGAAGCTTTCTTT
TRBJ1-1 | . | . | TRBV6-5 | CASSYGGGTEAFF | TGTGCCAGCAGTTACGGGGGGGGGACTGAGGCTTTCTTT
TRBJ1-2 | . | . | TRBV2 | CASRAPGSTYGYTF | TGTGCCAGCAGAGCCCCGGGTTCCACCTATGGCTACACCTTC
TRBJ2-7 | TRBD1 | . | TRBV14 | CASSHWTGGIDEQYF | TGTGCCAGCAGCCATTGGACAGGGGGGATCGACGAGCAGTACTTC
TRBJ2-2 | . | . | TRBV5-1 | CASSRDTSNTGELFF | TGCGCCAGCAGCCGCGACACCTCGAACACCGGGGAGCTGTTTTTT
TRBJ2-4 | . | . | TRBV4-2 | CASSQEGVNIQYF | TGTGCCAGCAGCCAAGAGGGGGTGAACATTCAGTACTTC
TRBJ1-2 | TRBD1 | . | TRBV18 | CASSPAGQETYGYTF | TGTGCCAGCTCACCGGCGGGACAGGAGACCTATGGCTACACCTTC
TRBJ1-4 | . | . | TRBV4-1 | CASSQDWGTNEKLFF | TGCGCCAGCAGCCAAGATTGGGGGACTAATGAAAAACTGTTTTTT
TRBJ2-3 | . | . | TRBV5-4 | CASSLVGTTTDTQYF | TGTGCCAGCAGCTTGGTAGGGACAACCACAGATACGCAGTATTTT
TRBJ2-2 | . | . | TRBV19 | CASSRPDKYTGELFF | TGTGCCAGTAGTAGACCTGACAAGTACACCGGGGAGCTGTTTTTT
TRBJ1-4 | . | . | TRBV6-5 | CASSYKEDGLNEKLFF | TGTGCCAGCAGTTACAAGGAGGACGGGCTTAATGAAAAACTGTTTTTT
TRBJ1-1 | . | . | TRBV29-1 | CSATNTEAFF | TGCAGCGCCACTAACACTGAAGCTTTCTTT
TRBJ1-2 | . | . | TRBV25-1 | CASSELGQPKNYGYTF | TGTGCCAGCAGTGAATTGGGCCAGCCCAAGAACTATGGCTACACCTTC
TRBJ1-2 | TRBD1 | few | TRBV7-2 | CASSYLGQGEYGYTF | TGTGCCAGCAGCTACCTTGGCCAGGGGGAATATGGCTACACCTTC
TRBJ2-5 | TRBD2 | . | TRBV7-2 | CASRKRGGQETQYF | TGTGCCAGCAGGAAACGGGGGGGACAAGAGACCCAGTACTTC
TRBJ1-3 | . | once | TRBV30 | CAWSVSVDTIYF | TGTGCCTGGAGTGTGAGTGTTGACACCATATATTTT
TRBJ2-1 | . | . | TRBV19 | CASRGGEQFF | TGTGCCAGTAGGGGGGGTGAGCAGTTCTTC
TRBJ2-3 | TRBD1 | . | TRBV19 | CASSPTGTTDTQYF | TGTGCCAGTAGCCCGACAGGGACCACAGATACGCAGTATTTT
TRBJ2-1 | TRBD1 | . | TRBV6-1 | CASSSLGDREQFF | TGTGCCAGCAGTTCCCTAGGGGACAGGGAGCAGTTCTTC
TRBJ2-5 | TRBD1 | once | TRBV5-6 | CASSATGVLETQYF | TGTGCCAGCAGCGCGACAGGGGTGTTAGAGACCCAGTACTTC
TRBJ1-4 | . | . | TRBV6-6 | CTSSYSNEKLFF | TGTACCAGCAGTTATTCTAATGAAAAACTGTTTTTT
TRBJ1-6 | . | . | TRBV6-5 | CASRSSYNSPLHF | TGTGCCAGCAGGAGCTCCTATAATTCACCCCTCCACTTT
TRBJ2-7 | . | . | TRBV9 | CASSARTGTAYEQYF | TGTGCCAGCAGCGCCAGAACAGGGACCGCCTACGAGCAGTACTTC
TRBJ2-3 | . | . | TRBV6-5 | CASSQGDSKDTQYF | TGTGCCAGCAGCCAGGGGGACTCAAAAGATACGCAGTATTTT
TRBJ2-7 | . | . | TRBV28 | CASTSTLHEQYF | TGTGCCAGCACCTCCACGCTCCACGAGCAGTACTTC
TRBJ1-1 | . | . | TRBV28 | CATLEAGMNTEAFF | TGTGCCACATTAGAGGCAGGCATGAACACTGAAGCTTTCTTT
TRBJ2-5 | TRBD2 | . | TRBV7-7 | CASSLGGLAFQETQYF | TGTGCTAGCAGCTTAGGGGGACTAGCGTTTCAAGAGACCCAGTACTTC
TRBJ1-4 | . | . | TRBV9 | CASSVDGSPAGKLFF | TGTGCCAGCAGCGTAGACGGCAGTCCCGCCGGAAAACTGTTTTTT
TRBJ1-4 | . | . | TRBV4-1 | CASSPFGTAQGKLFF | TGCGCCAGCAGCCCGTTCGGCACAGCTCAGGGAAAACTGTTTTTT
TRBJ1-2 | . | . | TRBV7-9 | CASSLKAGGYGYTF | TGTGCCAGCAGCTTAAAGGCGGGGGGGTATGGCTACACCTTC
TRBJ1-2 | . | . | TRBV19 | CASSSGTRGYTF | TGTGCCAGTAGTAGTGGGACACGTGGCTACACCTTC
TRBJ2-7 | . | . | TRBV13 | CASSRKPPGRRSYEQYF | TGTGCCAGCAGCAGAAAACCTCCGGGGCGCCGCTCCTACGAGCAGTACTTC